The rows below give T cell receptor beta chains drawn from one sample of a study of PD-1 blockade in classical Hodgkin lymphoma. Some clones are missing from TCRdb's copy, which holds only in-frame ones; the method was immunoSEQ multiplex PCR. The sample holds 20,000 to 25,000 clones, less than 95% seen once. Specimen: peripheral blood mononuclear cells (PBMCs). The source of these receptors is a human donor with classical Hodgkin lymphoma. The CDR3 runs from the conserved cysteine through the conserved F or W. The D gene is left open where the match is weak. Where a row states a size, it is once, few, many or the class of an expanded clone; other rows omit it.

v_call	j_call	clone_size	d_call	cdr3_nt	cdr3_aa
TRBV5-1	TRBJ1-5	once	NA	TGCGCCAGCAGCTTGGCCGAACAGGGCTACCAGCCCCAGCATTTT	CASSLAEQGYQPQHF
TRBV7-8	TRBJ1-2	NA	NA	TGTGCCAGCAGCTCCCTTCCGGCAGGGGCGTTGGGCTACACCTTC	CASSSLPAGALGYTF
TRBV5-1	TRBJ1-2	once	NA	TGCGCCAGCAGCTTGGCCCAGAGGAGCCTCAATCCTTATGGCTACACCTTC	CASSLAQRSLNPYGYTF
TRBV18	TRBJ2-7	NA	TRBD1	TGTGCCAGCTCGGCTCCGGGACAGGGGGCCTACGAGCAGTACTTC	CASSAPGQGAYEQYF
TRBV19	TRBJ1-5	few	TRBD1	TGTGCCAGTAGTATAGGGACAGGAGTCAATCAGCCCCAGCATTTT	CASSIGTGVNQPQHF
TRBV18	TRBJ1-1	NA	TRBD1	TGTGCCAGCTCACCTCCACTACAGGGGAGAGGGACTGAAGCTTTCTTT	CASSPPLQGRGTEAFF
TRBV4-3	TRBJ2-2	NA	NA	TGCGCCAGCAGCCAAGGCACCGGGGAGCTGTTTTTT	CASSQGTGELFF
TRBV12-5	TRBJ2-1	NA	TRBD2	TGTGCTAGTGGCCCAGAACTAGCGGGGGGCCCATACAATGAGCAGTTCTTC	CASGPELAGGPYNEQFF
TRBV13	TRBJ2-1	NA	NA	TGTGCCAGCAGCCGTACAGGGCTTGGGACGGTCCACAATGAGCAGTTCTTC	CASSRTGLGTVHNEQFF
TRBV18	TRBJ1-3	NA	NA	TGTGCCAGCTCACCACCGAGCAGCTCTGGAAACACCATATATTTT	CASSPPSSSGNTIYF
TRBV4-3	TRBJ1-1	NA	TRBD1	TGCGCCAGCAGCCTGGACAGGGTGGGCACTGAAGCTTTCTTT	CASSLDRVGTEAFF
TRBV7-8	TRBJ2-4	NA	TRBD1	TGTGCCAGCAGCAACCGGACAGGCCCGGCGGGCATTCAGTACTTC	CASSNRTGPAGIQYF
TRBV5-6	TRBJ2-7	NA	NA	TGTGCCAGCAGCTTGGCGCGGTACTACGAGCAGTACTTC	CASSLARYYEQYF
TRBV5-1	TRBJ1-2	NA	TRBD1	TGCGCCAGCAGCTTGGCCGGGACAGTCCACACCTTC	CASSLAGTVHTF